The rows below give T cell receptor beta chains drawn from one sample of a study of blood T cell repertoires in COVID-19. Libraries were prepared by immunoSEQ multiplex PCR; TCRdb keeps only in-frame clonotypes and omits some of them. The data hold 310,000 or so clones, with roughly 86% observed a single time. Sequenced input: peripheral blood. These receptors all stem from a woman aged 30 to 39 with COVID-19, enrolled during active disease. CDR3s include the opening cysteine and the closing phenylalanine or tryptophan. A D gene is named only where the DNA matches it firmly. Some rows mark clone size as missing; the rest say once, few, many or name a class of expanded clone.

d_gene,j_gene,abundance,v_gene,CDR3nt,CDR3aa
TRBD1,TRBJ1-1,few,TRBV29-1,TGCAGCGACAAGACAGGGCTGGACACTGAAGCTTTCTTT,CSDKTGLDTEAFF
TRBD1,TRBJ2-2,.,TRBV9,TGTGCCAGCAGTACCCGACAGGGGGCGACCGGGGAGCTGTTTTTT,CASSTRQGATGELFF
TRBD1,TRBJ1-2,.,TRBV6-5,TGTGCCAGCAGCCCGGACAGGGCCCCTATCTATGGCTACACCTTC,CASSPDRAPIYGYTF
TRBD2,TRBJ2-1,.,TRBV19,TGTGCCAGTAGTATACTCGGGACTAGCGGGAGCTACAATGAGCAGTTCTTC,CASSILGTSGSYNEQFF
.,TRBJ2-1,once,TRBV28,TGTGCCATCGAAGGAGGGGGCAATGTCCGGAATGAGCAGTTCTTC,CAIEGGGNVRNEQFF
TRBD2,TRBJ2-5,.,TRBV5-1,TGCGCCAGCAGCCGGACTAGCGGGGGAGAGACCCAGTACTTC,CASSRTSGGETQYF
.,TRBJ2-7,.,TRBV7-2,TGTGCCAGCAGCTTAGTCGCGGGGGCTAGCGGCCCCTACGAGCAGTACTTC,CASSLVAGASGPYEQYF
.,TRBJ2-7,.,TRBV29-1,TGCAGCGTCACTTTCGGTCCCTACGAGCAGTACTTC,CSVTFGPYEQYF
.,TRBJ1-2,.,TRBV14,TGTGCCAGCAGCTTGGACACCCTCTATGGCTACACCTTC,CASSLDTLYGYTF
TRBD1,TRBJ2-7,.,TRBV5-1,TGCGCCAGCAGCTTGGTGGACAGGGTTAAGTCGCAGTACTTC,CASSLVDRVKSQYF
.,TRBJ2-3,.,TRBV5-1,TGCGCCAGCAGCTTGGGGGGCGGCGGTAGCACAGATACGCAGTATTTT,CASSLGGGGSTDTQYF
.,TRBJ1-1,.,TRBV5-1,TGCGCCAGCAGCCGTGGCGGAATGCGAGACCTCACTGAAGCTTTCTTT,CASSRGGMRDLTEAFF
.,TRBJ2-1,.,TRBV27,TGTGCCAGCAGTTTAGAGAGCACCTACAATGAGCAGTTCTTC,CASSLESTYNEQFF
.,TRBJ2-7,.,TRBV6-2/TRBV6-3,TGTGCCAGCAGTTACTCGGGCGGGAGAGGGGGCGAGCAGTACTTC,CASSYSGGRGGEQYF
TRBD2,TRBJ2-2,.,TRBV19,TGTGCCAGCCAATGGGGACTAGGGAACACCGGGGAGCTGTTTTTT,CASQWGLGNTGELFF
.,TRBJ2-7,.,TRBV18,TGTGCCAGCTCACCCCCCCCCGGTTCCGACGGGAGAACCATGTGCGAGCAGTACTTC,CASSPPPGSDGRTMCEQYF
.,TRBJ2-5,.,TRBV7-6,TGTGCCAGCAGCTTAGGGGGGGTGCCCCAAGAGACCCAGTACTTC,CASSLGGVPQETQYF
TRBD1,TRBJ1-5,.,TRBV18,TGTGCCAGCTCCGCCGGGACAGGGGCGGTTCAGCCCCAGCATTTT,CASSAGTGAVQPQHF
.,TRBJ2-7,.,TRBV3-1/TRBV3-2,TGTGCCAGCAGCCAAGAGCAGGGGAGTATCTACGAGCAGTACTTC,CASSQEQGSIYEQYF
.,TRBJ1-5,.,TRBV2,TGTGCCAGCAGTGAGTCGGGGAGATCCTTCCAGCCCCAGCATTTT,CASSESGRSFQPQHF
.,TRBJ2-2,.,TRBV19,TGTGCCAGTAGTCCCTACGGCGGGGAGCTGTTTTTT,CASSPYGGELFF
TRBD1,TRBJ1-6,once,TRBV5-1,TGCGCCAGCAGCATACTACAGGGGGCTGCAGGTTCACCCCTCCACTTT,CASSILQGAAGSPLHF
TRBD2,TRBJ2-1,.,TRBV3-1/TRBV3-2,TGTGCCAGCAGACTTACTAGCGGGAGTACTTCTGAGCAGTTCTTC,CASRLTSGSTSEQFF
TRBD2,TRBJ2-7,.,TRBV19,TGTGCCAGTAGTGCGGGACTAGCGGGAGTCGAGCAGTACTTC,CASSAGLAGVEQYF
.,TRBJ1-4,.,TRBV30,TGTGCCTGGAGGGCTGACTATAATGAAAAACTGTTTTTT,CAWRADYNEKLFF
TRBD2,TRBJ2-7,.,TRBV28,TGTGCCAGCATCTCTCCCGGGACTAGCGGGAGGGGGTACGAGCAGTACTTC,CASISPGTSGRGYEQYF
TRBD2,TRBJ2-7,.,TRBV7-9,TGTGCCAGCAGCCGGACAGGCGGTCTAGCGGGAGGTACCGGCGAGTTC,CASSRTGGLAGGTGEF
.,TRBJ1-5,.,TRBV7-8,TGTGCCAGCAGCTCCGGGACACGATATAGCAATCAGCCCCAGCATTTT,CASSSGTRYSNQPQHF
.,TRBJ1-6,.,TRBV6-5,TGTGCCAGCAAGAGGGAGGCTAATTCACCCCTCCACTTT,CASKREANSPLHF
.,TRBJ2-2,.,TRBV6-5,TGTGCCAGCAGGCCCCCGAGGGCTACCGGGGAGCTGTTTTTT,CASRPPRATGELFF
.,TRBJ1-4,.,TRBV19,TGTGCCAGTAGTAGTACCAGAAATGAAAAACTGTTTTTT,CASSSTRNEKLFF
.,TRBJ2-7,.,TRBV21-1,TGTGCCAGCGCGGTGACTAGCGGGAGCTCCCCCTCCTACGAGCAGTACTTC,CASAVTSGSSPSYEQYF
.,TRBJ2-6,.,TRBV19,TGTGCCAGTGGACTCCCCCCCGCTGGGGCCAACGTCCTGACTTTC,CASGLPPAGANVLTF
TRBD1,TRBJ2-7,.,TRBV5-5,TGTGCCAGCAGCTTGGAGGGACAGGGGTACGAGCAGTACTTC,CASSLEGQGYEQYF
.,TRBJ2-2,.,TRBV14,TGTGCCAGCAGCCAAGGGGGGAACGGGGGCACCGGGGAGCTGTTTTTT,CASSQGGNGGTGELFF
.,TRBJ1-1,.,TRBV18,TGTGCCAGCTCACCACCCGGACAGACTGAAGCTTTCTTT,CASSPPGQTEAFF
.,TRBJ1-4,few,TRBV6-6,TGTGCCAGCAGTTTTGGAGGGTCGGGGGAAAAACTGTTTTTT,CASSFGGSGEKLFF